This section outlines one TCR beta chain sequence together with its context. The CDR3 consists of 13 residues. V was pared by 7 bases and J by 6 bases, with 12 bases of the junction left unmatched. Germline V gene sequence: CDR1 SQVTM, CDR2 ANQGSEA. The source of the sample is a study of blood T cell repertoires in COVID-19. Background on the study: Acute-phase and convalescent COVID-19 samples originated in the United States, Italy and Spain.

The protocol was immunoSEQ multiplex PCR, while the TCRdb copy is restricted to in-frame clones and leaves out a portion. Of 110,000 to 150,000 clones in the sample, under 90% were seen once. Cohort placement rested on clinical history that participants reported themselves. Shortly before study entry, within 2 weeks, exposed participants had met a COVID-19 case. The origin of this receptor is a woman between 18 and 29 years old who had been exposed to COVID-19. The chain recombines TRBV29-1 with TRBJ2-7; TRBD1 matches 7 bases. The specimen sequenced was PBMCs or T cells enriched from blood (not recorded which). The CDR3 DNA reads TGCAGCGCATGCCGGGACAGAGAATCCGAGCAGTACTTC. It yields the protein CSACRDRESEQYF.